These 28 T cell receptor beta chains came from one sample sequenced in a study of control samples from healthy donors and cancer patients. Data came from immunoSEQ multiplex PCR; TCRdb stores just in-frame clones and leaves some out. The table lists 250,000 to 300,000 clones, almost 85% of them singletons. The sequencing sample was made of PBMCs. The origin of the receptors is a woman aged 60-75 years with lung cancer.

This rearrangement joins TRBV5-1 to TRBJ2-3; 10 bases line up with TRBD2. The length of the CDR3 is 17 residues. The trim removed 4 bases at V and 2 bases at J, leaving 10 bases unmatched. Germline CDR1 SGHRS, CDR2 YFSETQ. This CDR3 is CASSPGVGLADTDTQYF. The CDR3 region has the DNA TGCGCCAGCAGCCCGGGGGTTGGACTAGCGGACACAGATACGCAGTATTTT.

This clone was seen once. V is TRBV6-1 and J is TRBJ1-2; D possibly corresponds to TRBD1 (5 bases). Trimming cost V 2 bases and J 4 bases, with 14 bases left between them. The V gene's germline CDR1 is MNHNS and CDR2 SASEGT. CDR3 length equals 15 residues. The chain's CDR3 is CASSELSGISYGYTF. The CDR3 DNA sequence: TGTGCCAGCAGTGAATTGTCAGGGATCTCCTATGGCTACACCTTC.

The chain has TRBV19 and TRBJ1-3; D gene uncertain. The germline V gene encodes CDR1 LNHDA and CDR2 SQIVND (reference sequence). The CDR3 totals 11 residues. V was shortened by 8 bases and J by 3 bases, with 5 bases between the two germline ends. DNA of the CDR3: TGTGCCAGTGGGAATGGAAACACCATATATTTT. Residues: CASGNGNTIYF. The whole variable domain, filled in from reference TRBV19 and TRBJ1-3, reads DGGITQSPKYLFRKEGQNVTLSCEQNLNHDAMYWYRQDPGQGLRLIYYSQIVNDFQKGDIAEGYSVSREKKESFPLTVTSAQKNPTAFYLCASGNGNTIYFGEGSWLTVV.

This clone is labeled as medium-sized. Here the CDR3 DNA reads TGCGCCAGCAGCTGGGGGACGTCGAGCACAGATACGCAGTATTTT. Residues: CASSWGTSSTDTQYF. The gene calls are TRBV5-1 and TRBJ2-3; D might be TRBD1 or TRBD2, each matching 5 bases. The V gene lost 3 bases and the J gene lost 0 bases, with 11 bases spanning the gap. This CDR3 spans 15 amino acids. Germline CDR1 SGHRS, CDR2 YFSETQ.

This chain links TRBV10-1 with TRBJ2-1, with 12 bases that match TRBD2. From germline, CDR1 is WNHNN and CDR2 SYGVQD (reference sequence). J was trimmed by 10 bases and V by 5 bases; bases with no gene match: 6. The CDR3 contains 14 residues. The CDR3 loop is CASSRLAGASEQFF. The CDR3 bases are TGCGCCAGCAGTAGACTAGCGGGGGCTAGCGAGCAGTTCTTC.

The CDR3 sequence: CASSLGREIYNEQFF. The CDR3 DNA follows: TGTGCCAGCAGCTTGGGGCGGGAGATCTACAATGAGCAGTTCTTC. The rearrangement joins TRBV5-4 to TRBJ2-1; 7 bases line up with TRBD2. The CDR3 contains 15 residues. Trimming at V came to 0 bases and at J to 3 bases, leaving 3 bases not matched to a gene. CDR1 SGHNT and CDR2 YYREEE come from the germline V gene (reference sequence).

The chain employs TRBV7-2 and TRBJ2-5, with 9 bases aligning to TRBD1. J lost 2 bases, V lost 0 bases, and 4 bases had no gene match. This CDR3 spans 16 amino acids. Germline CDR1 SGHTA, CDR2 FQGNSA. The CDR3 region is CASSLAMGTGQETQYF. Here the CDR3 DNA reads TGTGCCAGCAGCTTAGCGATGGGGACAGGGCAAGAGACCCAGTACTTC. The variable domain in full, with the rest retrieved from reference TRBV7-2 and TRBJ2-5, is GAGVSQSPSNKVTEKGKDVELRCDPISGHTALYWYRQSLGQGLEFLIYFQGNSAPDKSGLPSDRFSAERTGGSVSTLTIQRTQQEDSAVYLCASSLAMGTGQETQYFGPGTRLLVL.

V and J are TRBV28 and TRBJ2-3; D unclear. Germline V gene data show CDR1 as MDHEN and CDR2 as SYDVKM. The CDR3 has 12 amino acids. V was pared by 6 bases and J by 2 bases, with 6 bases between. CDR3 protein: CASSTSTDTQYF. The CDR3 DNA is TGTGCCAGCAGCACCTCCACAGATACGCAGTATTTT.

This chain uses TRBV3-1 (or the pseudogene TRBV3-2) with TRBJ1-2; D is possibly TRBD1 (5 bases). The CDR3 contains 13 residues. The ends were cut back, 1 base at V and 2 bases at J, with 5 bases in the middle. The germline V gene encodes CDR1 LGHDT and CDR2 YNNKEL (reference sequence). The CDR3 loop is CASSQGQNYGYTF. CDR3 nucleotide sequence: TGTGCCAGCAGCCAAGGACAGAACTATGGCTACACCTTC.

V usage is TRBV27 and J usage is TRBJ1-1; tentatively, D is TRBD1 (6 bases). Germline V CDR1 and CDR2: MNHEY, SMNVEV (reference sequence). This CDR3 spans 13 amino acids. Trimming stripped 2 bases from V and 11 bases from J, with 15 bases between. The chain's CDR3 is CASSLSRGESAFF. The CDR3 coding sequence is TGTGCCAGCAGTTTAAGCAGGGGAGAGTCGGCTTTCTTT.

The table lists this clone with a few counts. J is TRBJ2-7 and V is TRBV6-5; 8 nucleotides align to TRBD2. The CDR3 spans 15 residues. V lost 0 bases to trimming and J lost 0 bases; unmatched junction nucleotides: 1. The V gene's germline CDR1 is MNHEY and CDR2 SVGAGI. CDR3 coding DNA: TGTGCCAGCAGTTACTCGGGGACTAGCTCCTACGAGCAGTACTTC. Translating it yields CASSYSGTSSYEQYF.

V is TRBV6-5 and J is TRBJ2-7; TRBD1 matches at 7 bases. The CDR3 is 15 residues long. CDR1 and CDR2 from the germline V gene are MNHEY and SVGAGI. J gave up 3 bases and V 7 bases, and 12 bases lay outside the gene matches. For the CDR3, the DNA is TGTGCCAGCACCGCCGGAACAGGGGTAGGCTACGAGCAGTACTTC. Translation gives CASTAGTGVGYEQYF.

The DNA of the CDR3 is TGTGCTAGTGGTCGCCGACTAGCGGGGGGATACAATGAGCAGTTCTTC. Its protein product is CASGRRLAGGYNEQFF. The genes are TRBV12-5 and TRBJ2-1; 13 nucleotides align to TRBD2. After removal of 5 bases from V and 4 bases from J, the junction contained 5 bases not matched to a gene. The CDR3 is made up of 16 amino acids. CDR1 and CDR2 from the germline V gene are LGHNT and FRNRAP.

V usage is TRBV6-6 and J usage is TRBJ1-5; no reliable D call. With 6 bases removed from V and 3 bases from J, the gap between germline ends came to 9 bases. The CDR3 is 13 amino acids. Per the germline V gene, CDR1 is MNHNY and CDR2 is SVGAGI (reference sequence). CDR3 nucleotide sequence: TGTGCCAGCAGCCTCGAAGACAATCAGCCCCAGCATTTT. The encoded protein is CASSLEDNQPQHF.

This chain connects TRBV27 to TRBJ1-5; D perhaps matches TRBD1 (5 bases). There are 14 residues in the CDR3. Germline values: CDR1 MNHEY, CDR2 SMNVEV (reference sequence). V lost 2 bases and J lost 6, with 11 bases in between. This chain's CDR3 is CASSLRIGTQPQHF. CDR3 DNA sequence: TGTGCCAGCAGTTTACGTATAGGGACTCAGCCCCAGCATTTT.

The sample holds a few counts of this clone. The genes are TRBV3-1 (or the pseudogene TRBV3-2) and TRBJ1-2; D unresolved. CDR1 is LGHDT and CDR2 is YNNKEL in the germline V gene (reference sequence). With 1 base removed from V and 4 bases from J, the gap between germline ends came to 16 bases. The CDR3 consists of 16 residues. The CDR3 DNA reads TGTGCCAGCAGCCAAGTTAGGGCGCGGGAGGGCTATGGCTACACCTTC. As protein: CASSQVRAREGYGYTF.

This clone was seen a single time. This chain joins TRBV6-5 and TRBJ2-1, with 7 bases aligning to TRBD1. The CDR3 has 13 residues. Looked up from germline, CDR1 is MNHEY and CDR2 is SVGAGI. The V gene end was trimmed by 6 bases and the J gene end by 9 bases; junction bases not matched to a gene: 8. CDR3 DNA sequence: TGTGCCAGCAGGAACAACAGGGGCGGTGAGCAGTTCTTC. Translating it yields CASRNNRGGEQFF.

A word on this clone: This same CDR3 is encoded by further DNA sequences in the sample. The chain carries TRBV5-1 and TRBJ2-5; 9 bases align to TRBD1. The CDR3 totals 14 residues. Per the germline V gene, CDR1 is SGHRS and CDR2 is YFSETQ. V trimming: 3 bases; J trimming: 5 bases; junction bases outside the gene matches: 5. CDR3 bases: TGCGCCAGCAGCTCCGGACAGGGGAGGGAGACCCAGTACTTC. This codes for CASSSGQGRETQYF.

The chain recombines TRBV15 with TRBJ2-5; TRBD2 might be the D (6 bases). The CDR3 totals 14 residues. Trimming pared 0 bases from V and 5 bases from J, leaving 10 bases between. The germline V gene has CDR1 LNHNV and CDR2 YYDKDF (reference sequence). The CDR3 DNA reads as TGTGCCACCAGCAGAGATGCCGGGGGTGAGACCCAGTACTTC. It specifies CATSRDAGGETQYF.

V and J are TRBV15 and TRBJ1-1; TRBD1 is a possible D gene (5 bases). Germline assignment: CDR1 LNHNV and CDR2 YYDKDF (reference sequence). The CDR3 contains 14 residues. V was pared by 6 bases and J by 4 bases, with 15 bases between. The DNA for the CDR3 is TGTGCCACCAGGGTGCTCAGCGGGGCCACTGAAGCTTTCTTT. Protein sequence: CATRVLSGATEAFF.

The rearrangement joins TRBV6-1 to TRBJ1-5; 7 nucleotides agree with TRBD1. J was trimmed by 9 bases and V by 3 bases; bases with no gene match: 11. This CDR3 contains 15 residues. Germline values: CDR1 MNHNS, CDR2 SASEGT. This chain's CDR3 is CASSDQWDSFRPQHF. The CDR3 region has the DNA TGTGCCAGCAGTGATCAGTGGGACAGTTTTCGGCCCCAGCATTTT.

The V call is TRBV19, the J call TRBJ2-5, with D possibly matching TRBD2 (6 bases). Per the germline V gene, CDR1 is LNHDA and CDR2 is SQIVND (reference sequence). V was pared by 5 bases and J by 5 bases, with 15 bases between. This CDR3 region has 14 residues. CDR3 amino acids: CASSPPGGRETQYF. For the CDR3, the DNA is TGTGCCAGTAGTCCTCCCGGGGGTCGGGAGACCCAGTACTTC.

The chain couples TRBV10-3 to TRBJ1-6; 7 bases map to TRBD1. Unmatched junction bases numbered 9, after V lost 7 bases and J lost 9 bases. CDR1 is ENHRY and CDR2 is SYGVKD in the germline V gene. This CDR3 has 14 amino acids. The CDR3 region has the DNA TGTGCCATCACCAGGGACAGAGGAAGTTCACCCCTCCACTTT. Protein product: CAITRDRGSSPLHF.

The rearrangement links TRBV3-1 (or the pseudogene TRBV3-2) to TRBJ1-2; 7 bases are shared with TRBD1. Germline loops: CDR1 LGHDT, CDR2 YNNKEL (reference sequence). After removal of 3 bases from V and 0 bases from J, the junction contained 4 bases not matched to a gene. CDR3 size: 15 residues. DNA for the CDR3: TGTGCCAGCAGCCAGAACAGGGGACCTAACTATGGCTACACCTTC. As protein: CASSQNRGPNYGYTF.

V usage is TRBV18 and J usage is TRBJ2-5; tentatively, D is TRBD1 (6 bases). CDR3 length: 14 residues. Trimming pared 0 bases from V and 2 bases from J, leaving 7 bases between. Per the germline V gene, CDR1 is KGHSH and CDR2 is LQKENI. DNA for the CDR3: TGTGCCAGCTCACCACCGGGACAACAAGAGACCCAGTACTTC. Its translation: CASSPPGQQETQYF. The full variable domain, rest sourced from reference TRBV18 and TRBJ2-5, is NAGVMQNPRHLVRRRGQEARLRCSPMKGHSHVYWYRQLPEEGLKFMVYLQKENIIDESGMPKERFSAEFPKEGPSILRIQQVVRGDSAAYFCASSPPGQQETQYFGPGTRLLVL.

Points on this clone: One end of the junction is discordant with germline, which a read error may explain. CDR3 DNA: TGCCCCAGCAGCACTACTAGCGGGGGGGGCAATGAGCAGTTCTTC. Translating gives CPSSTTSGGGNEQFF. This rearrangement joins TRBV5-1 to TRBJ2-1, with TRBD2 matching 13 bases. CDR1 and CDR2 from the germline V gene are SGHRS and YFSETQ. The CDR3 spans 15 residues.

The table lists this clone with a few counts. CDR3 DNA: TGTGCCAGCAGCTCATGGGGGGGACCCTCCCGCGAGACCCAGTACTTC. Protein sequence: CASSSWGGPSRETQYF. This rearrangement joins TRBV5-4 to TRBJ2-5; the match to TRBD2 covers 7 bases. In germline, CDR1 is SGHNT, CDR2 YYREEE (reference sequence). The trim removed 3 bases at V and 5 bases at J, leaving 13 bases unmatched. This CDR3 has 16 residues.

V and J are TRBV9 and TRBJ2-3; D not resolved. The ends were cut back, 0 bases at V and 2 bases at J, with 10 bases in the middle. Germline lookup yields CDR1 SGDLS and CDR2 YYNGEE. The CDR3 runs 15 residues. The CDR3 spells CASSVVGSFTDTQYF. The CDR3 nucleotides are TGTGCCAGCAGCGTAGTGGGCAGTTTCACAGATACGCAGTATTTT.